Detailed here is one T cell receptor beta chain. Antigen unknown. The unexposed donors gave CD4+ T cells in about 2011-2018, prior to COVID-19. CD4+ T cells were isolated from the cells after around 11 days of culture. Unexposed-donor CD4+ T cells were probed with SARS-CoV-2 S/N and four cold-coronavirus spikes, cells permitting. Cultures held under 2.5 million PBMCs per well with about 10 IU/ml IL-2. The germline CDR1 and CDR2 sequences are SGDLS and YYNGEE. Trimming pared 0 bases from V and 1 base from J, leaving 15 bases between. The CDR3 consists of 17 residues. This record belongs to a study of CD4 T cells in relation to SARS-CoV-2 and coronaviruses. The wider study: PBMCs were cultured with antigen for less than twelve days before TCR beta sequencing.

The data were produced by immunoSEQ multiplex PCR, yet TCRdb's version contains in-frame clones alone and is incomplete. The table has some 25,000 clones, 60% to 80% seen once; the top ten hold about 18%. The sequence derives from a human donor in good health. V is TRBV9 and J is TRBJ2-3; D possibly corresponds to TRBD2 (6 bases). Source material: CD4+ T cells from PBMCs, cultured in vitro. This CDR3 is CASSVAPDGGGTDTQYF. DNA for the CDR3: TGTGCCAGCAGCGTAGCTCCAGACGGGGGAGGCACAGATACGCAGTATTTT.